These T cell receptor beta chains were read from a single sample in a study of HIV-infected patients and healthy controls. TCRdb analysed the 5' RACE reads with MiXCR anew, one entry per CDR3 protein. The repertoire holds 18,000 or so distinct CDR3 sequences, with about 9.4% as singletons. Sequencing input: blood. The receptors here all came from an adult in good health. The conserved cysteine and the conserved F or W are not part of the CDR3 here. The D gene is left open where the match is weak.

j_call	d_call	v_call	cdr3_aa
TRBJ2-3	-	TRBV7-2	ASSLDWATDTQY
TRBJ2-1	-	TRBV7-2	ASSLGSGRGNEQF
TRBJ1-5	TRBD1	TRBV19	ASSMVTGGFNQPQH
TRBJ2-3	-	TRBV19	ASSIGWGDTDTQY
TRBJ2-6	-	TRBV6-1	ASCYTTGANVLT
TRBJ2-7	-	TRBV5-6	ASSLWTGTYEQY
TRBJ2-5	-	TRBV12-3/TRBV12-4	ASSFVEETQY
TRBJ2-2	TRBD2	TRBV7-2	ASSLAAGGPGELF
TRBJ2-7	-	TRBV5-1	ASSLMY
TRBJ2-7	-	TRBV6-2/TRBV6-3	ASGSPPRVYEQY
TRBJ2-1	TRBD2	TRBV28	ASSSPRTSGSLHEQF
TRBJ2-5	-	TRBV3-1	ASSLLPGAGQETQY
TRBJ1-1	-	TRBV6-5	ASSATENTEAF
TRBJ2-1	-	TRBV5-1	ASSLGGGASNEQF
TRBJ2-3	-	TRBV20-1	SARRDFKESDTQY
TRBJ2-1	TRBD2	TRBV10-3	ASQTSGGNNEQF
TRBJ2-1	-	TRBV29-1	SVEPGRSSYNEQF
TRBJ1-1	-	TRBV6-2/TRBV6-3	ATQGRLGTEAF
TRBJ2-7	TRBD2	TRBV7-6	ASSPQAGLTYEQY
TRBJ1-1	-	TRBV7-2	ASSQSLTVSSTEAF
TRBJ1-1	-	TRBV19	ASSIGQIAF
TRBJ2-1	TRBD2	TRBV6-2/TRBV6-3	ASSYGTGGPDEQF
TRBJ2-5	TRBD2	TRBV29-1	SVEGLAGAQY
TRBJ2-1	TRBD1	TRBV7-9	ASSFSRTGSYNEQF
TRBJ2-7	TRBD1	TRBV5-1	ASSLGQGPYEQY
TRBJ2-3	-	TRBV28	ASNSASTDTQY